The present T cell receptor (beta chain) was sequenced within a study of T cell responses to AZD1222 COVID-19 vaccine (dated by TCRdb to the early 2020s). Broadly, across the study: Because spike-specific TCR depth and breadth did not differ between the two schedules, AZD1222 recipients who got a second dose at roughly 4 weeks were pooled with those who got a second dose at roughly 12 weeks. A total of roughly 240 trial participants underwent TCR sequencing, of whom 200 to 220 received two doses of AZD1222 and roughly 25 received two doses of the MenACWY control vaccine. Trial participants were enrolled by age into subgroups of 18-55, 56-69 and 70-plus years, and about 150, 27 and 61 TCR-sequenced participants, respectively, were included in these subgroups. What the research found in general, with its limitations: Because no day 14 peak-response samples were available, repertoires were characterized only after the peak T cell response. Reportedly, almost half of the unique spike-specific TCRs recognized epitopes lying outside the regions that are mutated in the B.1.351 and B.1.1.7 variants. The 56-69-year group was small, and its depth increase did not reach significance, likely because of low power. A significant rise in spike-specific TCR breadth and depth was observed after two AZD1222 doses relative to day 0 and relative to MenACWY recipients. Participants were mostly white British, with more females than males. The authors suggested clonal diversity may have been underestimated. Vaccine-associated CD4 TCRs spanned the whole spike protein, with dominant responses in regions 160-218 and 743-854. Conclusions about previously exposed vaccinees were limited because only six AZD1222 recipients were SARS-CoV-2 seropositive at baseline.

Details on this clone: What antigen it recognizes has not been identified. Base qualities are missing; no much larger clone stands one base away.

The CDR3 regions of human TCRbeta chains were analyzed by immunosequencing. As for the original processing: TCRs in the repertoires were matched against a reference library of SARS-CoV-2-specific TCRs that had been generated with the MIRA antigen-specificity platform. Breadth was defined as the fraction of unique TCRs that were SARS-CoV-2-associated, and depth was defined as the fraction of total T cells that were SARS-CoV-2-associated. Using the MIRA data, every spike-specific TCR was mapped to the spike region that the TCR reacted to and assigned to either a CD4 or a CD8 class. Log10-transformed breadth and depth values were compared by one-way ANOVA with Sidak's multiple comparisons tests. The table was pulled from immuneACCESS by TCRdb, which kept in-frame rearrangements only. Such tables lose some clones; where checked, under half of the loss comes from unresolved V genes, and the rest has no known cause. V and J calls and clone size are as listed in that table; D and trimming were resolved from the DNA. For this sample there are roughly 140,000 clones; over 75% appear just once. The ten biggest clones cover 4.7% of the sample.

The meaning of the sample's time point label: baseline before first vaccination. Vaccinee samples were obtained from the UK trials COV001 and COV002, which included a single-blind randomized controlled phase 2/3 trial of AZD1222 (ChAdOx1 nCoV-19) in healthy adults. Trial participant PBMC samples were collected at day 0 and day 28 after the second dose for TCRbeta chain sequencing. The CDR3 measures 14 amino acids from cysteine to phenylalanine. Only the CDR3 region is kept as DNA, spanning 42 bases read in frame from base 1. According to the germline V gene (reference sequence), CDR1 reads LGHDT and CDR2 reads YNNKEL. Trimming costs V 1 base and J 6 bases, and their ends lie 12 bases apart.

The sample was peripheral blood, taken on day 0 of AZD1222 vaccination. This receptor chain uses TRBV3-1 (or the pseudogene TRBV3-2) and TRBJ1-1; TRBD1 could be the D gene, as 5 bases match. The TCR comes from an adult in good health. In nucleotides, the sequence is TGTGCCAGCAGCCAAGGATGGGGGACGGCTGAAGCTTTCTTT. Translated, it reads CASSQGWGTAEAFF.